The 2 T cell receptor beta chains given below trace back to one sample, sequenced in a study of T-cell reconstitution after alpha-beta-depleted transplantation in children. Unique molecular identifiers featured in how the TCRbeta library was prepared. TCRdb re-derived calls from the PCR reads in MiXCR, one entry per CDR3 protein. The data contain around 680,000 distinct CDR3 sequences, approximately 17% of them singletons. Sequencing was performed on PBMCs from the stem cell graft donor, taken from the stem cell graft. Receptors originate from a human donor who donated a stem cell graft to a child with acute myeloid leukemia.

This clonotype was observed many times. The rearrangement links TRBV9 to TRBJ2-5, with 8 bases aligning to TRBD2. The CDR3 is 17 amino acids. The J segment lost 1 base and the V segment lost 4 bases, leaving 12 bases of the junction unmatched. Germline CDR1 SGDLS, CDR2 YYNGEE. DNA for the CDR3: TGTGCCAGCAGCTCCACCGTTAGAGCGGGGGCCCAAGAGACCCAGTACTTC. Translation: CASSSTVRAGAQETQYF.

This clonotype was seen a few times. This chain joins TRBV20-1 and TRBJ2-3; D unresolved. V was shortened by 0 bases and J by 4 bases, with 11 bases between the two germline ends. The CDR3 has 14 residues. The V gene's germline CDR1 is DFQATT and CDR2 SNEGSKA (reference sequence). The CDR3 loop is CSARDPQEADTQYF. In DNA form, the CDR3 reads TGCAGTGCTAGAGATCCCCAAGAGGCAGATACGCAGTATTTT.